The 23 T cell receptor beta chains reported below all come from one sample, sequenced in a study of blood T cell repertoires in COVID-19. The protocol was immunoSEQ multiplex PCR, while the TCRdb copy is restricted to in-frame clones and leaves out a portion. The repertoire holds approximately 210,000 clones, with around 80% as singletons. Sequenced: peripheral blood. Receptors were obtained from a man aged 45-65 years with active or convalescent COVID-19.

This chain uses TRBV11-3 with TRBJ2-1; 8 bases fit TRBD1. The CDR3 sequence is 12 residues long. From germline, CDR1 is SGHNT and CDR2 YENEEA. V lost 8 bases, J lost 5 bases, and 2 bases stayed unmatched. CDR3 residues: CASQGAHNEQFF. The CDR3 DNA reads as TGTGCCAGCCAGGGGGCCCACAATGAGCAGTTCTTC.

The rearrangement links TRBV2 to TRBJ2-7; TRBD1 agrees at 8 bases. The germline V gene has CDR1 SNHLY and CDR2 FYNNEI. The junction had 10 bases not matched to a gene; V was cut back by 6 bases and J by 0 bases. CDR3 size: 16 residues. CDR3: CASRFLRDRSSYEQYF. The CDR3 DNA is TGTGCCAGCAGATTCCTCCGGGACAGGAGCTCCTACGAGCAGTACTTC.

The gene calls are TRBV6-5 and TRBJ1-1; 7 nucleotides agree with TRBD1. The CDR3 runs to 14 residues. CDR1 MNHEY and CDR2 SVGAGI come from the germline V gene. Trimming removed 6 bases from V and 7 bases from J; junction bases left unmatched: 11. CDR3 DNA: TGTGCCAGCAGCCCACGAGACAGGGCCAATGAAGCTTTCTTT. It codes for CASSPRDRANEAFF.

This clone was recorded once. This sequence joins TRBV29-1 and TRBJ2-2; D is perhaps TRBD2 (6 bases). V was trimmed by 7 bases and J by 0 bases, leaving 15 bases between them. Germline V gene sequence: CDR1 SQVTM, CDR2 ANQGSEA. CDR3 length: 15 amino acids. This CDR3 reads CSAGRMTANTGELFF. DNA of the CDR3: TGCAGCGCTGGGAGGATGACAGCGAACACCGGGGAGCTGTTTTTT.

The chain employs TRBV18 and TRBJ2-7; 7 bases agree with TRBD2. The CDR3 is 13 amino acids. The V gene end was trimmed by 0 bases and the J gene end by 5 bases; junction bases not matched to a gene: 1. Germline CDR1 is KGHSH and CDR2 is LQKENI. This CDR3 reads CASSPPAGDEQYF. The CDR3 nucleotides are TGTGCCAGCTCACCACCGGCGGGGGACGAGCAGTACTTC.

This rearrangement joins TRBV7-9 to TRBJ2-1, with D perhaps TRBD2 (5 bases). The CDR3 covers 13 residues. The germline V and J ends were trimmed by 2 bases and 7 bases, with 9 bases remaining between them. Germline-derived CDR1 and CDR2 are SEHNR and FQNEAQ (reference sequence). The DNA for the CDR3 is TGTGCCAGCAGCTTACTAGCCATTAATGAGCAGTTCTTC. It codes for CASSLLAINEQFF.

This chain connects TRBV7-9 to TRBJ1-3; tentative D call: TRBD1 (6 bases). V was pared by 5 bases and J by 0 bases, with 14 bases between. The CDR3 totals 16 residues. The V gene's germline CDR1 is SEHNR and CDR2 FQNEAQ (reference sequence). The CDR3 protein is CASSLRTAGSGNTIYF. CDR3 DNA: TGTGCCAGCAGCCTCAGGACAGCAGGCTCTGGAAACACCATATATTTT.

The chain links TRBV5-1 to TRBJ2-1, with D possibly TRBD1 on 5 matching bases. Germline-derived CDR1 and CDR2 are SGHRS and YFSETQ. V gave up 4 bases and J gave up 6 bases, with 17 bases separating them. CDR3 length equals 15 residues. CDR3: CASSNRELRGNEQFF. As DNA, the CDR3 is TGCGCCAGCAGCAACCGCGAACTTAGGGGCAATGAGCAGTTCTTC.

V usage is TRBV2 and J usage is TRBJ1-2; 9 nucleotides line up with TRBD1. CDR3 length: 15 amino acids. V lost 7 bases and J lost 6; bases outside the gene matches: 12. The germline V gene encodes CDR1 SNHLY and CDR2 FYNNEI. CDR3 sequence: CASTPPPGTGHGYTF. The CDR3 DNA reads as TGTGCCAGCACTCCCCCTCCCGGGACAGGGCATGGCTACACCTTC. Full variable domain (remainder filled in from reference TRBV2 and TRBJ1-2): EPEVTQTPSHQVTQMGQEVILRCVPISNHLYFYWYRQILGQKVEFLVSFYNNEISEKSEIFDDQFSVERPDGSNFTLKIRSTKLEDSAMYFCASTPPPGTGHGYTFGSGTRLTVV.

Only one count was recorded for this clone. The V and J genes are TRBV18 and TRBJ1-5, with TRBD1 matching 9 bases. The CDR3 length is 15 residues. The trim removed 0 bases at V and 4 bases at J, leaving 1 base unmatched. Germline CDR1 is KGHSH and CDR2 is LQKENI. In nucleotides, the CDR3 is TGTGCCAGCTCACCACCTGGACAGGGGAATCAGCCCCAGCATTTT. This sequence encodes CASSPPGQGNQPQHF.

The DNA for the CDR3 is TGTGCCAGCAGCCCCTCGGGACAGGGGGCTCGAGAGACCCAGTACTTC. Protein product: CASSPSGQGARETQYF. The chain carries TRBV7-8 and TRBJ2-5; TRBD1 aligns across 12 bases. The germline gives CDR1 SGHVS, CDR2 FQNEAQ. J gave up 4 bases and V 5 bases, and 8 bases lay outside the gene matches. The CDR3 length is 16 residues.

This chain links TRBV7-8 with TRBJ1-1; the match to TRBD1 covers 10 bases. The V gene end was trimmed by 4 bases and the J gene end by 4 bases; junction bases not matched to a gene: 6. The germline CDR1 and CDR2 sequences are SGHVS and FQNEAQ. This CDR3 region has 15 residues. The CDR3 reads CASSYIGQGGTEAFF. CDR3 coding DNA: TGTGCCAGCAGCTATATCGGACAGGGGGGCACTGAAGCTTTCTTT.

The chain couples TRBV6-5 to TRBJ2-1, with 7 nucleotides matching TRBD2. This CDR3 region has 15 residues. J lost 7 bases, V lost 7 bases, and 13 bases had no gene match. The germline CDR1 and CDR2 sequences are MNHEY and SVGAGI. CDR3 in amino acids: CASTPVWAGANEQFF. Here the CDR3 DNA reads TGTGCCAGCACCCCCGTTTGGGCGGGAGCGAATGAGCAGTTCTTC.

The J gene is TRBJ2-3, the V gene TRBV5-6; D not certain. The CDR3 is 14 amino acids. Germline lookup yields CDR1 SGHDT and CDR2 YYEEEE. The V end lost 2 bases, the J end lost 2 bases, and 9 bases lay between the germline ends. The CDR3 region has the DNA TGTGCCAGCAGCTTCAGTTCGCTCACAGATACGCAGTATTTT. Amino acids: CASSFSSLTDTQYF.

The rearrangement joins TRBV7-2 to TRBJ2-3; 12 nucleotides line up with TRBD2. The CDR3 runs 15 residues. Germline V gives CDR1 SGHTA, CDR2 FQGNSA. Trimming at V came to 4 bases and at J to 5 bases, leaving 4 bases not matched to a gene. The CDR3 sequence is CASSSTSGSGDTQYF. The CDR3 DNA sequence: TGTGCCAGCAGCTCGACTAGCGGGAGTGGAGATACGCAGTATTTT.

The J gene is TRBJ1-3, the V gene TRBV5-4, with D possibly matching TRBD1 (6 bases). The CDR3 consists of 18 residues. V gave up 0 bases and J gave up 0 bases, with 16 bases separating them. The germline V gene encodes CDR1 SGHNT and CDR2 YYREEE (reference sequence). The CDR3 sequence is CASSLGGTGLRSGNTIYF. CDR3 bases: TGTGCCAGCAGCTTGGGGGGTACAGGGCTCCGCTCTGGAAACACCATATATTTT.

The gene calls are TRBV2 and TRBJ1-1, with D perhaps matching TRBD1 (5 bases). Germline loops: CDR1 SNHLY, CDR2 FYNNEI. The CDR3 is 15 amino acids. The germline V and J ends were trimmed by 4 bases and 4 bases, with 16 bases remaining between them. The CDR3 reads CASSAPGERGTEAFF. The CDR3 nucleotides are TGTGCCAGCAGTGCACCCGGAGAAAGGGGCACTGAAGCTTTCTTT.

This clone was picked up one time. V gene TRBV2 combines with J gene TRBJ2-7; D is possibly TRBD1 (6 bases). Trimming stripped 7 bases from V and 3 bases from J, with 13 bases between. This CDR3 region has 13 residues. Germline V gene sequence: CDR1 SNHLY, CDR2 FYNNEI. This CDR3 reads CASKGTLGYEQYF. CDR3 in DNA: TGTGCCAGCAAAGGGACACTGGGCTACGAGCAGTACTTC. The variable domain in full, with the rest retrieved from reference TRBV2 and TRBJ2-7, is EPEVTQTPSHQVTQMGQEVILRCVPISNHLYFYWYRQILGQKVEFLVSFYNNEISEKSEIFDDQFSVERPDGSNFTLKIRSTKLEDSAMYFCASKGTLGYEQYFGPGTRLTVT.

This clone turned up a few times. CDR3 sequence: CASSWSGRAVVDTQYF. As DNA, the CDR3 is TGTGCCAGCAGTTGGAGCGGGAGGGCCGTAGTGGATACGCAGTATTTT. The rearrangement joins TRBV28 to TRBJ2-3, with 10 positions matching TRBD2. The CDR3 totals 16 residues. Losses at the gene ends were 4 bases for V and 6 bases for J; bases not matched to a gene: 10. Per the germline V gene, CDR1 is MDHEN and CDR2 is SYDVKM.

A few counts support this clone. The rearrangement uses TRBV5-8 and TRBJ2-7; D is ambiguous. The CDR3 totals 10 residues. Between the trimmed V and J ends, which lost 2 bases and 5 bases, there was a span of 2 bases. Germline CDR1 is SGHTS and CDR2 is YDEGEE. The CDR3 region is CASSFNEQYF. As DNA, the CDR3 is TGTGCCAGCAGCTTTAACGAGCAGTACTTC.

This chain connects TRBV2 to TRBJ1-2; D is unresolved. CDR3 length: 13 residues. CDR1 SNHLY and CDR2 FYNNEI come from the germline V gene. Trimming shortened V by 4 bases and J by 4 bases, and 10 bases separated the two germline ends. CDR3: CASSASLSYGYTF. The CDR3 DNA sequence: TGTGCCAGCAGTGCTAGTCTCTCCTATGGCTACACCTTC. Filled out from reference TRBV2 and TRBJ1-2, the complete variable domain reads EPEVTQTPSHQVTQMGQEVILRCVPISNHLYFYWYRQILGQKVEFLVSFYNNEISEKSEIFDDQFSVERPDGSNFTLKIRSTKLEDSAMYFCASSASLSYGYTFGSGTRLTVV.

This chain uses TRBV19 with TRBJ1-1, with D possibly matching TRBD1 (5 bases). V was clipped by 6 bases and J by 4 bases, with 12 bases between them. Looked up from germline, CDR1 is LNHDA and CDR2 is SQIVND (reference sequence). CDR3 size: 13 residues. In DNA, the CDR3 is TGTGCCAGTAGCGAAGGGGTGGGCACTGAAGCTTTCTTT. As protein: CASSEGVGTEAFF.

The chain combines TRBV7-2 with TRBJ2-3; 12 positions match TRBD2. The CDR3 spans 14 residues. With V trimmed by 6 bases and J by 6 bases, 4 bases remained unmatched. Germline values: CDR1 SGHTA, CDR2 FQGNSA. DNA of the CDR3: TGTGCCAGCAGGCTAGCGGGAGGGCGCGATACGCAGTATTTT. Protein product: CASRLAGGRDTQYF.